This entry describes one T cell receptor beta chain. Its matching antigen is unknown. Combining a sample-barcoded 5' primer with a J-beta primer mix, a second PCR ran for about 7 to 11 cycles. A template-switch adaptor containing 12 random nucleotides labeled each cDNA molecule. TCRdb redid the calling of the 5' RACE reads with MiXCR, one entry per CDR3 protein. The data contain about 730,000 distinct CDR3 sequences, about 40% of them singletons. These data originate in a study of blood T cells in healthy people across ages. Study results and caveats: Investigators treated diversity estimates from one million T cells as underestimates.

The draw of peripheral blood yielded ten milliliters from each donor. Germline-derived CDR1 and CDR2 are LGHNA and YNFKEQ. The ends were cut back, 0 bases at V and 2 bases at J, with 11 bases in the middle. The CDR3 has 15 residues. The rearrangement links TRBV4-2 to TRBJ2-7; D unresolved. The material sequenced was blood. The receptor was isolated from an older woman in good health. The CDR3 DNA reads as TGTGCCAGCAGCCAAGATCTCGCGGCCACCTACGAGCAGTACTTC. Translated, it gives CASSQDLAATYEQYF.